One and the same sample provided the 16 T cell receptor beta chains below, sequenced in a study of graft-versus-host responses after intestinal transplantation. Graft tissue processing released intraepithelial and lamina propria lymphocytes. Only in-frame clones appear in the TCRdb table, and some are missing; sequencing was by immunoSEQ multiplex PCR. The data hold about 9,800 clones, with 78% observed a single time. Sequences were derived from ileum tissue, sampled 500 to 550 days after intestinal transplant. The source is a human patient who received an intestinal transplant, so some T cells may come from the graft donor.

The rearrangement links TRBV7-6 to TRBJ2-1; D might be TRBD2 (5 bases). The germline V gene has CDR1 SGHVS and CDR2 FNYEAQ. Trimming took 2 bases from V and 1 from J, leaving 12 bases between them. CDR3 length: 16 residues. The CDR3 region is CASSLRLPISYNEQFF. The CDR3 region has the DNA TGTGCCAGCAGCTTAAGACTACCGATATCCTACAATGAGCAGTTCTTC.

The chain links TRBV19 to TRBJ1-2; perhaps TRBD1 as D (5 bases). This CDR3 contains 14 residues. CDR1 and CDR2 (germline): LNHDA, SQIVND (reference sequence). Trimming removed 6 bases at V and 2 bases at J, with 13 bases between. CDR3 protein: CASRSRRDNYGYTF. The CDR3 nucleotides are TGTGCCAGTAGATCTCGTCGGGACAACTATGGCTACACCTTC.

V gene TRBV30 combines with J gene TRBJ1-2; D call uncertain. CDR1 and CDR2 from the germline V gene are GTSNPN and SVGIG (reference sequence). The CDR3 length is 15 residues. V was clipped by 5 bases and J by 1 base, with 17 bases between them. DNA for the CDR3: TGTGCCTGGGGGAACGCAGCCGACCTTAACTATGGCTACACCTTC. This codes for CAWGNAADLNYGYTF.

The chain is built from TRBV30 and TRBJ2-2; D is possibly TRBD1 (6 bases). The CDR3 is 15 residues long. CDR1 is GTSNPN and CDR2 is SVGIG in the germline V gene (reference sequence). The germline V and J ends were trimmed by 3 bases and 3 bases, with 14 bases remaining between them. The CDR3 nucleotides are TGTGCCTGGAGCGAAATCTACAGGGACACCGGGGAGCTGTTTTTT. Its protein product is CAWSEIYRDTGELFF. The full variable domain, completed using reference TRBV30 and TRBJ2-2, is SQTIHQWPATLVQPVGSPLSLECTVEGTSNPNLYWYRQAAGRGLQLLFYSVGIGQISSEVPQNLSASRPQDRQFILSSKKLLLSDSGFYLCAWSEIYRDTGELFFGEGSRLTVL.

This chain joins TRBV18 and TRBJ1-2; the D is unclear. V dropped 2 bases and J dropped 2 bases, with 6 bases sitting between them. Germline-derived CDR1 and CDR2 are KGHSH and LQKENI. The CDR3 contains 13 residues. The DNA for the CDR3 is TGTGCCAGCTCACCAGGGGAGAACTATGGCTACACCTTC. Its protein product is CASSPGENYGYTF.

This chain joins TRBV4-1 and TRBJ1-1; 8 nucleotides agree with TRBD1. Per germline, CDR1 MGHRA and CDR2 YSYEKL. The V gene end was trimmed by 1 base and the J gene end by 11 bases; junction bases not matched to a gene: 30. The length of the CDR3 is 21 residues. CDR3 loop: CASSQVVFRLDREGLKLDAFF. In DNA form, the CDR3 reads TGCGCCAGCAGCCAAGTAGTCTTCCGGTTGGACAGGGAGGGGCTGAAGCTGGATGCTTTCTTT.

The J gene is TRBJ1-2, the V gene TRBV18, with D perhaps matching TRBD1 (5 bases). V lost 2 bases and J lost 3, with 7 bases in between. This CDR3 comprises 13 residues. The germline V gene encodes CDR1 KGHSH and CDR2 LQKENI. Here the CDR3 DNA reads TGTGCCAGCTCACCAGAGACAGACTATGGCTACACCTTC. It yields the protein CASSPETDYGYTF.

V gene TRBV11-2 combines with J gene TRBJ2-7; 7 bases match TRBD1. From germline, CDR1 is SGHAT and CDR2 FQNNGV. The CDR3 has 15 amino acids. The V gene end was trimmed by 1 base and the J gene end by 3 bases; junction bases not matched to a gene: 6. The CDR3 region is CASSLVQGQIYEQYF. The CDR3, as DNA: TGTGCCAGCAGCTTAGTACAGGGGCAAATCTACGAGCAGTACTTC.

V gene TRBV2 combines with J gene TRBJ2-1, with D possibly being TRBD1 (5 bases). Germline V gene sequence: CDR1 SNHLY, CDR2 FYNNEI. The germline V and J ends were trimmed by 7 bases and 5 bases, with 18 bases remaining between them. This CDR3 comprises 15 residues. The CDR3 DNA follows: TGTGCCAGCATCATTCCAAGGGGCCTTAACAATGAGCAGTTCTTC. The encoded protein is CASIIPRGLNNEQFF.

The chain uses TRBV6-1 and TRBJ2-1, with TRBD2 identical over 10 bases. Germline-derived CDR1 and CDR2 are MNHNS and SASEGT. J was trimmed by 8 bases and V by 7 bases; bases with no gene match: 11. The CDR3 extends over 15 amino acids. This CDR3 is CASTIETSGRYEQFF. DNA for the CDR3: TGTGCCAGCACGATAGAGACTAGCGGGCGCTATGAGCAGTTCTTC.

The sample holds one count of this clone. The CDR3 is CASSHKRTVTSGANVLTF. The DNA of the CDR3 is TGTGCCAGCAGCCATAAAAGGACTGTAACCTCTGGGGCCAACGTCCTGACTTTC. V is TRBV5-8 and J is TRBJ2-6, with D possibly matching TRBD2 (5 bases). The V gene's germline CDR1 is SGHTS and CDR2 YDEGEE. V shed 4 bases and J shed 0 bases, with 17 bases lying between them. This CDR3 has 18 amino acids. Full variable domain (outside the CDR3, taken from reference TRBV5-8 and TRBJ2-6): EAGVTQSPTHLIKTRGQQATLRCSPISGHTSVYWYQQALGLGLQFLLWYDEGEERNRGNFPPRFSGRQFPNYSSELNVNALELEDSALYLCASSHKRTVTSGANVLTFGAGSRLTVL.

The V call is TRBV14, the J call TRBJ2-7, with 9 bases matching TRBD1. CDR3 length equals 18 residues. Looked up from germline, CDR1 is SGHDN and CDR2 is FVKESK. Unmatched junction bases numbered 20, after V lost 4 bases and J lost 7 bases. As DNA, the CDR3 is TGTGCCAGCAGCCCGGGACAGGGCACATACCCCCCATTTCGTGAGCAGTACTTC. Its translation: CASSPGQGTYPPFREQYF.

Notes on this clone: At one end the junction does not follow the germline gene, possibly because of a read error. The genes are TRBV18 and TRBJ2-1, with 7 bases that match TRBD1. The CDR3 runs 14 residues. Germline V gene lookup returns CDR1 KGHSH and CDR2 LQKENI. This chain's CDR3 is CASPPLTGNNEQFF. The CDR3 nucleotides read TGTGCCAGCCCACCACTGACAGGGAACAATGAGCAGTTCTTC. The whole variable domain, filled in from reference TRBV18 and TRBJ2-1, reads NAGVMQNPRHLVRRRGQEARLRCSPMKGHSHVYWYRQLPEEGLKFMVYLQKENIIDESGMPKERFSAEFPKEGPSILRIQQVVRGDSAAYFCASPPLTGNNEQFFGPGTRLTVL.

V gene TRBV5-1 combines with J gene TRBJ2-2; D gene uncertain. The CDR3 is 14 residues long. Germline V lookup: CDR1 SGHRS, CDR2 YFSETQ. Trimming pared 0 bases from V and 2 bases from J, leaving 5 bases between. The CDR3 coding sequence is TGCGCCAGCAGCTTGGCCTCAAACACCGGGGAGCTGTTTTTT. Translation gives CASSLASNTGELFF.

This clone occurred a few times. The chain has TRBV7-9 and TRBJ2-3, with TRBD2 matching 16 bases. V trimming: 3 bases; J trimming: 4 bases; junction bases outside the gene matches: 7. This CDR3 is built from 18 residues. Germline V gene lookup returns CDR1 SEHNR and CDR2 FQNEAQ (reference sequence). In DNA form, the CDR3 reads TGTGCCAGCAGCTTGCCAAAGGGACTAGCGGGGGGGCCAGATACGCAGTATTTT. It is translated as CASSLPKGLAGGPDTQYF. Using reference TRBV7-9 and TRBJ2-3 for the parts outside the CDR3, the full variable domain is DTGVSQNPRHKITKRGQNVTFRCDPISEHNRLYWYRQTLGQGPEFLTYFQNEAQLEKSRLLSDRFSAERPKGSFSTLEIQRTEQGDSAMYLCASSLPKGLAGGPDTQYFGPGTRLTVL.

CDR3: CASGQPQHF. CDR3 DNA: TGTGCCAGCGGACAGCCCCAGCATTTT. The rearrangement links TRBV7-8 to TRBJ1-5; D remains unclear. The V gene lost 8 bases and the J gene lost 7 bases, with 3 bases spanning the gap. This CDR3 comprises 9 residues. CDR1 and CDR2 from the germline V gene are SGHVS and FQNEAQ.